The 31 T cell receptor beta chains reported below all come from one sample, sequenced in a study of regulatory T cells in long-lasting Graves disease. Time point described: persistent/refractory GD, antithyroid drugs over 5 years with positive TRAb. From PBMCs, RNA was extracted and then used to make the TCR library. iRepertoire HTBI primers and Arm-PCR of CDR3 regions built TCR beta libraries. Each CDR3 protein is one row after TCRdb ran MiXCR on the multiplex PCR reads. The data show roughly 500,000 distinct CDR3 sequences, about 20% seen once. The material sequenced was peripheral blood mononuclear cells (PBMCs), taken when the disease was refractory, from a patient treated with antithyroid drugs. Receptor source: a female donor with Graves disease.

This clonotype has a count of ten or more. J is TRBJ2-6 and V is TRBV27, with no clear D. The CDR3 extends over 14 amino acids. Germline V gene sequence: CDR1 MNHEY, CDR2 SMNVEV (reference sequence). Trimming stripped 1 base from V and 1 base from J, with 2 bases between. CDR3 loop: CASSLFSGANVLTF. The CDR3 nucleotides are TGTGCCAGCAGTTTATTTTCTGGGGCCAACGTCCTGACTTTC.

This clonotype occurred many times. The chain joins TRBV7-2 to TRBJ1-2; D remains ambiguous. Germline values: CDR1 SGHTA, CDR2 FQGNSA. V was pared by 3 bases and J by 6 bases, with 17 bases between. The CDR3 totals 15 residues. The CDR3 nucleotides are TGTGCCAGCAGCTTCTACACGGACGGGCGAGATGGCTACACCTTC. Its protein is CASSFYTDGRDGYTF. The full variable domain, completed using reference TRBV7-2 and TRBJ1-2, is GAGVSQSPSNKVTEKGKDVELRCDPISGHTALYWYRQSLGQGLEFLIYFQGNSAPDKSGLPSDRFSAERTGGSVSTLTIQRTQQEDSAVYLCASSFYTDGRDGYTFGSGTRLTVV.

This clonotype was observed at least ten times. V gene TRBV5-1 combines with J gene TRBJ1-5; TRBD1 aligns across 7 bases. CDR3 length: 13 residues. The germline gives CDR1 SGHRS, CDR2 YFSETQ. J was trimmed by 8 bases and V by 6 bases; bases with no gene match: 8. The CDR3 region has the DNA TGCGCCAGCACCGGACAGGCTCGGGAGCCCCAGCATTTT. This sequence encodes CASTGQAREPQHF.

At least ten counts were recorded for this clonotype. The J gene is TRBJ2-7, the V gene TRBV6-1, with D perhaps TRBD2 (6 bases). V was shortened by 7 bases and J by 4 bases, with 11 bases between the two germline ends. This CDR3 has 12 amino acids. Germline assignment: CDR1 MNHNS and CDR2 SASEGT. The CDR3 sequence: CASTGSIYEQYF. The CDR3 DNA follows: TGTGCCAGCACCGGGAGCATTTACGAGCAGTACTTC.

This clonotype came up many times. The V call is TRBV28, the J call TRBJ1-1; no clear D gene. V dropped 4 bases and J dropped 1 base, with 13 bases sitting between them. CDR3 length: 15 residues. Germline values: CDR1 MDHEN, CDR2 SYDVKM. For the CDR3, the DNA is TGTGCCAGCAGTTCCACTGCAGGCTGGAACACTGAAGCTTTCTTT. Translated: CASSSTAGWNTEAFF.

The V and J genes are TRBV19 and TRBJ2-7; 11 bases map to TRBD2. The V gene's germline CDR1 is LNHDA and CDR2 SQIVND (reference sequence). The CDR3 spans 15 residues. Trimming took 5 bases from V and 0 from J; bases not matched to a gene: 3. CDR3 in amino acids: CASSEGLAVSYEQYF. DNA for the CDR3: TGTGCCAGTAGTGAGGGACTAGCGGTCTCCTACGAGCAGTACTTC.

The gene calls are TRBV2 and TRBJ2-2; D is unclear. Per germline, CDR1 SNHLY and CDR2 FYNNEI. The CDR3 spans 14 residues. V lost 4 bases, J lost 6 bases, and 12 bases lay in between. Here the CDR3 DNA reads TGTGCCAGCAGTGGATTCGGTAGTGCCGGGGAGCTGTTTTTT. It specifies CASSGFGSAGELFF.

This clonotype has at least ten counts. This rearrangement joins TRBV7-2 to TRBJ1-2; D gene uncertain. V was cut by 10 bases and J by 5 bases, with 26 bases left in between. This CDR3 is 16 amino acids long. Germline assignment: CDR1 SGHTA and CDR2 FQGNSA. The CDR3 protein is CATHPARGPKSYGYTF. CDR3 coding DNA: TGTGCCACCCACCCTGCGAGAGGCCCAAAGAGTTATGGCTACACCTTC.

This clonotype has a single count. A much larger clone differs from this one at a single base, so this may be a read error. The rearrangement uses TRBV7-2 and TRBJ1-1; TRBD1 might be the D (6 bases). The length of the CDR3 is 16 residues. Germline CDR1 SGHTA, CDR2 FQGNSA. The CDR3 nucleotides are TGTGCCAGCAGCCCTCGACAGGTTCAGAGCGACACTGAAGCTTCCTTT. Translation: CASSPRQVQSDTEASF.

This clonotype was picked up many times. This rearrangement joins TRBV20-1 to TRBJ2-7, with D possibly matching TRBD1 (6 bases). CDR3 length: 14 residues. The V end was cut by 0 bases, the J end by 0 bases, with 9 bases between. Germline CDR1 DFQATT, CDR2 SNEGSKA (reference sequence). CDR3 in amino acids: CSARDRDISYEQYF. The CDR3 DNA sequence: TGCAGTGCTAGAGACCGGGACATCTCCTACGAGCAGTACTTC.

This clonotype was counted at least ten times. The chain employs TRBV6-1 and TRBJ1-6, with TRBD1 matching over 7 bases. The CDR3 length is 14 residues. The V and J ends lost 6 bases and 6 bases, in that order; junction bases with no gene match: 5. The V gene's germline CDR1 is MNHNS and CDR2 SASEGT. In nucleotides, the CDR3 is TGTGCCAGCAGCCGGGGACAGCCTAATTCACCCCTCCACTTT. It yields the protein CASSRGQPNSPLHF.

This clonotype was observed many times. The rearrangement links TRBV12-3 or TRBV12-4 to TRBJ1-2; TRBD1 matches at 9 bases. The CDR3 extends over 13 amino acids. The J segment lost 8 bases and the V segment lost 2 bases, leaving 3 bases of the junction unmatched. In nucleotides, the CDR3 is TGTGCCAGCAGTTTAACAGGGGGCCTCGGCTACACCTTC. Its protein product is CASSLTGGLGYTF.

The chain employs TRBV9 and TRBJ1-1; TRBD1 matches at 9 bases. CDR3 size: 14 residues. V was pared by 4 bases and J by 5 bases, with 6 bases of the junction left unmatched. CDR1 is SGDLS and CDR2 is YYNGEE in the germline V gene. CDR3 DNA: TGTGCCAGCAGCACTAACAGGGGGCATACTGAAGCTTTCTTT. This gives the protein CASSTNRGHTEAFF.

The chain carries TRBV7-9 and TRBJ2-7; D possibly corresponds to TRBD1 (6 bases). Trimming stripped 3 bases from V and 1 base from J, with 10 bases between. CDR1 SEHNR and CDR2 FQNEAQ come from the germline V gene (reference sequence). The CDR3 runs 14 residues. CDR3 sequence: CASSLAGESYEQYF. The CDR3 region has the DNA TGTGCCAGCAGCTTGGCAGGGGAATCCTACGAGCAGTACTTC. Variable domain in full (rest from reference TRBV7-9 and TRBJ2-7): DTGVSQNPRHKITKRGQNVTFRCDPISEHNRLYWYRQTLGQGPEFLTYFQNEAQLEKSRLLSDRFSAERPKGSFSTLEIQRTEQGDSAMYLCASSLAGESYEQYFGPGTRLTVT.

This clonotype has ten or more counts. The chain's CDR3 is CSARGTGVGQPQHF. The CDR3 bases are TGCAGTGCTCGCGGGACAGGGGTCGGACAGCCCCAGCATTTT. J is TRBJ1-5 and V is TRBV20-1; 10 bases align to TRBD1. The V gene's germline CDR1 is DFQATT and CDR2 SNEGSKA (reference sequence). V was clipped by 5 bases and J by 7 bases; unmatched bases: 8. CDR3 size: 14 residues.

This clonotype occurred many times. The J gene is TRBJ1-1, the V gene TRBV6-5, with 10 positions matching TRBD1. The CDR3 is 17 residues long. Germline V gene lookup returns CDR1 MNHEY and CDR2 SVGAGI. The trim removed 0 bases at V and 4 bases at J, leaving 8 bases unmatched. Here the CDR3 reads CASSYSIGTGEVTEAFF. As DNA, the CDR3 is TGTGCCAGCAGTTACTCCATCGGGACAGGGGAAGTCACTGAAGCTTTCTTT.

The rearrangement joins TRBV7-6 to TRBJ1-1; D call uncertain. The V and J ends lost 3 bases and 6 bases respectively, with 14 bases between them. CDR3 length equals 14 residues. Germline assignment: CDR1 SGHVS and CDR2 FNYEAQ. In nucleotides, the CDR3 is TGTGCCAGCAGCTTTTCCGGGGTCCTGGCTGAAGCTTTCTTT. This sequence encodes CASSFSGVLAEAFF.

This clonotype appeared many times. This chain links TRBV28 with TRBJ1-6; TRBD1 is a possible D gene (5 bases). The CDR3 length is 14 residues. CDR1 MDHEN and CDR2 SYDVKM come from the germline V gene. V was cut by 10 bases and J by 10 bases, with 20 bases left in between. CDR3 sequence (DNA): TGTGCCACCCGTTTAGGTGGGGCAGGCTCACCCCTCCACTTT. Residues: CATRLGGAGSPLHF. The full variable domain, its missing parts supplied by reference TRBV28 and TRBJ1-6, is DVKVTQSSRYLVKRTGEKVFLECVQDMDHENMFWYRQDPGLGLRLIYFSYDVKMKEKGDIPEGYSVSREKKERFSLILESASTNQTSMYLCATRLGGAGSPLHFGNGTRLTVT.

A note on this clonotype: One end of the junction does not line up with germline, which may come from a read error. V is TRBV19 and J is TRBJ1-1; D is uncertain. The CDR3 loop spans 14 amino acids. Germline CDR1 and CDR2: LNHDA and SQIVND (reference sequence). The CDR3 reads CASRSLGPNTGAFF. CDR3 nucleotide sequence: TGTGCCAGTAGGTCCCTTGGTCCGAACACTGGAGCTTTCTTT. The full variable domain, in which reference TRBV19 and TRBJ1-1 provide the parts outside the CDR3, is DGGITQSPKYLFRKEGQNVTLSCEQNLNHDAMYWYRQDPGQGLRLIYYSQIVNDFQKGDIAEGYSVSREKKESFPLTVTSAQKNPTAFYLCASRSLGPNTGAFFGQGTRLTVV.

The chain uses TRBV5-1 and TRBJ2-7; D is perhaps TRBD1 (6 bases). V was cut by 4 bases and J by 6 bases, with 14 bases left in between. CDR3 length: 13 residues. CDR1 is SGHRS, CDR2 YFSETQ, per germline. Here the CDR3 DNA reads TGCGCCAGCAGCAAAGACCGGACAGTCGAGCAGTACTTC. This codes for CASSKDRTVEQYF.

The chain combines TRBV9 with TRBJ1-6; D gene unclear. Germline V gives CDR1 SGDLS, CDR2 YYNGEE. CDR3 length equals 13 residues. The V gene lost 0 bases and the J gene lost 9 bases, with 7 bases spanning the gap. The CDR3 sequence is CASSVDWVSPLHF. CDR3 DNA: TGTGCCAGCAGCGTAGATTGGGTTTCACCCCTCCACTTT. Using reference TRBV9 and TRBJ1-6 for the parts outside the CDR3, the full variable domain is DSGVTQTPKHLITATGQRVTLRCSPRSGDLSVYWYQQSLDQGLQFLIQYYNGEERAKGNILERFSAQQFPDLHSELNLSSLELGDSALYFCASSVDWVSPLHFGNGTRLTVT.

The rearrangement uses TRBV20-1 and TRBJ2-7; possibly TRBD2 for D (6 bases). This CDR3 is built from 16 residues. Trimming left V 1 base short and J 5 bases short, with 21 bases between. Germline values: CDR1 DFQATT, CDR2 SNEGSKA (reference sequence). The CDR3 here is CSARAGGTPSVHEQYF. The DNA for the CDR3 is TGCAGTGCTAGAGCTGGGGGGACCCCGAGTGTACACGAGCAGTACTTC.

This clonotype was seen more than once but under ten times. The rearrangement links TRBV5-1 to TRBJ2-7; TRBD1 aligns across 8 bases. This CDR3 comprises 14 residues. In germline, CDR1 is SGHRS, CDR2 YFSETQ. V shed 4 bases, J shed 5 bases, and the junction held 8 bases outside the gene matches. CDR3: CASSPGTGWHEQYF. CDR3 bases: TGCGCCAGCAGCCCGGGGACAGGTTGGCACGAGCAGTACTTC.

There are many counts of this clonotype. The V and J genes are TRBV12-3 or TRBV12-4 and TRBJ1-5; 10 nucleotides agree with TRBD1. Trimming took 5 bases from V and 2 from J; bases not matched to a gene: 9. CDR3 length equals 17 residues. CDR3 loop: CASSPETGGAGNQPQHF. In DNA, the CDR3 is TGTGCCAGCAGTCCCGAGACAGGGGGCGCAGGCAATCAGCCCCAGCATTTT.

The table lists this clonotype with a few counts. The chain combines TRBV20-1 with TRBJ2-2, with a possible D match to TRBD2 (5 bases). CDR1 is DFQATT, CDR2 SNEGSKA, per germline (reference sequence). This CDR3 is built from 14 residues. Trimming stripped 5 bases from V and 3 bases from J, with 13 bases between. Here the CDR3 DNA reads TGCAGTGCTCCGGGTGGAGCGGACACCGGGGAGCTGTTTTTT. It specifies CSAPGGADTGELFF.

There are many counts of this clonotype. The chain combines TRBV12-3 or TRBV12-4 with TRBJ2-7; 7 bases are shared with TRBD1. This CDR3 region has 13 residues. The J segment lost 3 bases and the V segment lost 5 bases, leaving 4 bases of the junction unmatched. The CDR3 region is CASSPDRVYEQYF. The CDR3 DNA is TGTGCCAGCAGTCCCGACAGGGTCTACGAGCAGTACTTC.

To note about this clonotype: This is likely an artifact of a read error, given a far larger clone one base away. The chain joins TRBV2 to TRBJ2-1; D unresolved. The J call may not be correct, given that the DNA end is closer to TRBJ2-5. The CDR3 loop spans 16 amino acids. Germline V lookup: CDR1 SNHLY, CDR2 FYNNEI. For the CDR3, the DNA is TGTGTCAGCAGTGAAGCCCCGGTGGTGGCAGAAGAGACCCAGTACTTC. Encoded protein: CVSSEAPVVAEETQYF.

The CDR3 bases are TGTGCTAGTGGCCCCCCAGACAGCTACTCCTACGAGCAGTACTTC. It yields the protein CASGPPDSYSYEQYF. The chain joins TRBV12-5 to TRBJ2-7, with D possibly TRBD1 on 5 matching bases. CDR3 length equals 15 residues. V lost 6 bases and J 0 bases, leaving 15 bases between the germline ends. Germline values: CDR1 LGHNT, CDR2 FRNRAP.

V is TRBV30 and J is TRBJ1-6; D is possibly TRBD1 (6 bases). The CDR3 runs 14 residues. CDR1 GTSNPN and CDR2 SVGIG come from the germline V gene (reference sequence). The ends were cut back, 8 bases at V and 0 bases at J, with 11 bases in the middle. CDR3 loop: CAGTSSSYNSPLHF. The CDR3 nucleotides are TGTGCCGGGACATCGAGCTCCTATAATTCACCCCTCCACTTT.

This clonotype was observed a few times. The chain links TRBV11-2 to TRBJ2-2, with 10 bases fitting TRBD2. Germline V CDR1 and CDR2: SGHAT, FQNNGV. Trimming took 2 bases from V and 6 from J; bases not matched to a gene: 9. The length of the CDR3 is 17 residues. DNA for the CDR3: TGTGCCAGCAGCTTATCTGGGCTAGCGGGAGATGCCGGGGAGCTGTTTTTT. It encodes CASSLSGLAGDAGELFF.

This clonotype has at least ten counts. This sequence joins TRBV11-1 and TRBJ1-1; D call uncertain. In germline, CDR1 is SGHAT, CDR2 FQDESV (reference sequence). The V end was cut by 5 bases, the J end by 1 base, with 8 bases between. The CDR3 runs 13 residues. The CDR3, as DNA: TGTGCCAGCAGCCTCCATTGGAACACTGAAGCTTTCTTT. Translation: CASSLHWNTEAFF.